These 10 T cell receptor beta chains share one sample of origin, sequenced in a study of tumor-infiltrating lymphocytes in primary liver carcinoma. Constant-region priming of approximately 0.55 ug total RNA yielded TCR beta cDNA. For TCR beta, libraries were produced by three nested multiplex PCR rounds using slightly modified ARM-PCR. TRBV1-TRBV30 forward primers paired with a C-beta reverse primer were used in the first two PCR rounds, which ran approximately 11 cycles each. TCRdb re-analysed the multiplex PCR reads in MiXCR, keeping a single row per CDR3 protein. The repertoire holds 190,000 or so distinct CDR3 sequences, almost 65% seen once, with roughly 6.4% in the top ten. In addition to blood RNA drawn from unsorted whole blood, germline DNA was extracted. Sequenced: peripheral blood. These receptors were collected from a woman in her fifties or sixties with primary liver carcinoma and hepatitis B virus infection.

Regarding this clonotype: Compared with germline, one end of the junction differs, possibly owing to a read error. This chain links TRBV28 with TRBJ1-1, with D perhaps matching TRBD1 (5 bases). This CDR3 has 13 residues. Germline loops: CDR1 MDHEN, CDR2 SYDVKM. The CDR3 here is CASITGGNTETFF. For the CDR3, the DNA is TGTGCCAGCATCACCGGGGGGAACACTGAAACTTTCTTT.

Notes on this clonotype: One end of the junction does not line up with germline, which may come from a read error. J is TRBJ2-7 and V is TRBV12-3 or TRBV12-4, with a possible D match to TRBD2 (6 bases). The CDR3 is 15 residues long. Here the CDR3 reads CASSFAGISSYEQYF. As DNA, the CDR3 is TGTGCCAGTAGTTTCGCGGGGATTAGCTCCTACGAGCAGTACTTC.

Worth noting for this clonotype: A much larger clone sits a single nucleotide away, making a read error possible. The chain joins TRBV6-5 to TRBJ2-3; 11 nucleotides align to TRBD1. The CDR3 length is 15 residues. The germline CDR1 and CDR2 sequences are MNHEY and SVGAGI. The CDR3 nucleotides are TGTGCCGGCAGGGACAGGGGGGGCAATGTCGATACGCAGTATTTT. It is translated as CAGRDRGGNVDTQYF.

At least ten counts were recorded for this clonotype. The gene calls are TRBV11-3 and TRBJ2-1; 7 positions match TRBD2. Trimming at V came to 0 bases and at J to 4 bases, leaving 9 bases not matched to a gene. The germline CDR1 and CDR2 sequences are SGHNT and YENEEA. This CDR3 comprises 17 residues. The CDR3, as DNA: TGTGCCAGCAGCTTAGATCGTGGCGGGAGAGGATACAATGAGCAGTTCTTC. This translates into CASSLDRGGRGYNEQFF.

This clonotype was seen once. This may stem from a read error, because a much larger clone lies one nucleotide away. The gene calls are TRBV5-5 and TRBJ2-3; D is ambiguous. This CDR3 has 13 amino acids. V was clipped by 4 bases and J by 2 bases, with 8 bases between them. Germline assignment: CDR1 SGHKS and CDR2 YYEKEE (reference sequence). Written as DNA, the CDR3 is TGTGCCAGCAGCCCCGCGAACACAGATACGCAGTATTTT. Its translation: CASSPANTDTQYF.

This clonotype was picked up many times. V is TRBV12-3 or TRBV12-4 and J is TRBJ2-2, with D unresolved. Between the trimmed V and J ends, which lost 6 bases and 1 base, there was a span of 9 bases. The CDR3 is made up of 14 amino acids. The CDR3: CASSGFRNTGELFF. The CDR3 bases are TGTGCCAGCAGCGGCTTTCGGAACACCGGGGAGCTGTTTTTT.

Worth noting for this clonotype: The junction differs from germline at one of its ends, possibly a read error. The rearrangement uses TRBV6-1 and TRBJ1-1; 7 bases match TRBD1. This CDR3 contains 15 residues. CDR1 is MNHNS and CDR2 is SASEGT in the germline V gene. The CDR3 coding sequence is TGTGTCAGCAGTGAAGCTGACAGGGTGAGCACTGAAGCTTTCTTT. Protein sequence: CVSSEADRVSTEAFF.

This clonotype was seen repeatedly, ten times or more. This chain joins TRBV29-1 and TRBJ2-7, with 16 nucleotides matching TRBD2. This CDR3 has 15 amino acids. Germline-derived CDR1 and CDR2 are SQVTM and ANQGSEA. V lost 7 bases to trimming and J lost 2 bases; unmatched junction nucleotides: 5. This CDR3 is CSAGTSGRGAYEQYF. In DNA, the CDR3 is TGCAGCGCTGGGACTAGCGGGAGGGGGGCCTACGAGCAGTACTTC.

Worth noting for this clonotype: A much more abundant neighbour one base away suggests this may be a read error. The V call is TRBV12-3 or TRBV12-4, the J call TRBJ1-5; D uncertain. The CDR3 length is 15 residues. CDR3 in amino acids: CASSPQDGDNQHQHF. The CDR3 nucleotides read TGTGCCAGCAGCCCTCAGGACGGAGACAATCAGCACCAGCATTTT.

In its sample, this clonotype was seen many times. The chain has TRBV7-9 and TRBJ1-4; maybe TRBD1 (6 bases). The CDR3 contains 11 residues. The germline CDR1 and CDR2 sequences are SEHNR and FQNEAQ (reference sequence). Between the trimmed V and J ends, which lost 6 bases and 10 bases, there was a span of 9 bases. The CDR3 sequence: CASSQGGKLFF. The CDR3 coding sequence is TGTGCCAGCAGTCAAGGGGGAAAACTGTTTTTT.